Sequencing of this T cell receptor beta chain was carried out in a study of T cell repertoires in cytomegalovirus infection. Study-level information: CMV infection and matching HLA type were both indicated by public TCR beta signatures.

This clonotype was counted between two and nine times. The antigen is not known. Findings and limits, study-wide: There were carriers of CMV plus the relevant HLA, and cumulative public TCR beta family frequency identified them.

TCRdb re-called the reads with MiXCR, one entry per CDR3 protein. The repertoire holds over 150,000 distinct CDR3 sequences, with about a sixth as singletons. The receptor was derived from a human donor in good health (CMV status not recorded). Some clones in this sample may be carry-over from other donors' samples. What was sequenced was CD8+ T cells from PBMCs.

CDR3: CASSLLGGRADTQYF. The CDR3, as DNA: TGTGCCAGCAGTTTATTGGGGGGCCGCGCAGATACGCAGTATTTT. This chain connects TRBV27 to TRBJ2-3; either TRBD1 or TRBD2 may fit D (6 bases each). Germline loops: CDR1 MNHEY, CDR2 SMNVEV (reference sequence). The V end lost 1 base, the J end lost 4 bases, and 12 bases lay between the germline ends. The CDR3 totals 15 residues.